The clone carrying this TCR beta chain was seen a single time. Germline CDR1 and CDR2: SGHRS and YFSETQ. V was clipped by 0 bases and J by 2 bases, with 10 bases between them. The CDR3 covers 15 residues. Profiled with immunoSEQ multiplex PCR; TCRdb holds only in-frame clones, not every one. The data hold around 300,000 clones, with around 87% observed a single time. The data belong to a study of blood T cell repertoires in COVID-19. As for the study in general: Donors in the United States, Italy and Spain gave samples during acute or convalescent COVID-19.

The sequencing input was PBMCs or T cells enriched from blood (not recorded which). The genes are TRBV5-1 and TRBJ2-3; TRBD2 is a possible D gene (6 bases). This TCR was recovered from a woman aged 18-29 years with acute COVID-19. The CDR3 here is CASSLEAGYTDTQYF. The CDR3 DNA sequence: TGCGCCAGCAGCTTGGAGGCGGGATACACAGATACGCAGTATTTT.